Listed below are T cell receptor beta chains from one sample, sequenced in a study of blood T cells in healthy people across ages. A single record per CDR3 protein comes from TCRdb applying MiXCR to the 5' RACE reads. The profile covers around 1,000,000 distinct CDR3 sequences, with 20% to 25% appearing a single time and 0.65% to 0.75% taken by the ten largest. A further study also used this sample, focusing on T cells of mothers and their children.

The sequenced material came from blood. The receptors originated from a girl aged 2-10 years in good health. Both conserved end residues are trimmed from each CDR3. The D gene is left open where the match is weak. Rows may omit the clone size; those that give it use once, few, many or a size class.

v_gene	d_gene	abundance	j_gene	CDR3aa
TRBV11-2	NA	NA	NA	ASRPPADEQF
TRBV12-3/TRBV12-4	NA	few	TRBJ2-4	ASSLAEAKNIQH
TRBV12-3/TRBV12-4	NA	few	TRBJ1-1	ASSLAGKGDKRAF
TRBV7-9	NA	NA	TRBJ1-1	ASRRTMDTEAF
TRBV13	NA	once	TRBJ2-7	ASSGGNVRQY
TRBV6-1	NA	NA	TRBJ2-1	ASQTGGSYNEQF
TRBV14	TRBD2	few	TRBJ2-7	ASSHPKAGAYEQY
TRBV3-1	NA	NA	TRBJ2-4	ASSPRANAAKNIQY
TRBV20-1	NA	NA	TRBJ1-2	SAINRGQGILYGYT
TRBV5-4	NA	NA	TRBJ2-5	ASSPGTMAQY
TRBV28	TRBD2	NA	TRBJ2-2	ASSSFDGTSGRSGELF
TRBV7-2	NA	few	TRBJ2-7	ASSLEIVREQY
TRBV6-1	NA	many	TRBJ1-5	ASSDQPQH
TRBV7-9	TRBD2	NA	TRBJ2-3	ASSPVLGLAGSDTQY
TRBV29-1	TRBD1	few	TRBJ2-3	SVEGQVSTDTQY
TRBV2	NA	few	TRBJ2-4	ASLYSRTGDIQY
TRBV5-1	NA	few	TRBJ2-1	ASSLVPGAYNEQL
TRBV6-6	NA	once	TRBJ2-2	ASREDGELF
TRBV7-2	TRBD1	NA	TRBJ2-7	ASSLEGQSYEQY
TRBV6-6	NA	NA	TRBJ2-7	ASSFVRGTYEQY
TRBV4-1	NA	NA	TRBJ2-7	ASSQGQNSYEQY
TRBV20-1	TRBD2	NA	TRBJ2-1	SASYHPNGRADEQF
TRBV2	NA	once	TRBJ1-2	ASSPRTGYT
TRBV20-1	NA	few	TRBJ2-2	SARGTGELF
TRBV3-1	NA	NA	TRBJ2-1	ASSQDLAGHSYNEQF
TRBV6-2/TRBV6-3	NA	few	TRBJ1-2	ASSYYFGYT
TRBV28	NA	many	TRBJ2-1	ASSPRGSHNEQF
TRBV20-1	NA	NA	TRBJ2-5	SAREFGNLQETQY
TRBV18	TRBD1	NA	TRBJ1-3	ASSTGTGASGNTIY
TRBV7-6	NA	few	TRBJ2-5	ASSLVTRGTQY
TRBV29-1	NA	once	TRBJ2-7	SVGASHEQY